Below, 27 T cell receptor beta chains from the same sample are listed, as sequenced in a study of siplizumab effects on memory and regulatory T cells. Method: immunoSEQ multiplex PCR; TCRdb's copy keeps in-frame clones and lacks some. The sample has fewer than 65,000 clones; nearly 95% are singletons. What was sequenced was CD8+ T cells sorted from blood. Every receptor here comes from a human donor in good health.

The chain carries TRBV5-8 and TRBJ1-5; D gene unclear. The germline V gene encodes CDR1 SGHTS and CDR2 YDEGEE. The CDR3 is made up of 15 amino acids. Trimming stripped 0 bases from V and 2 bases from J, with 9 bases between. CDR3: CASSLVGYGNQPQHF. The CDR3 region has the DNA TGTGCCAGCAGCTTGGTAGGGTATGGCAATCAGCCCCAGCATTTT.

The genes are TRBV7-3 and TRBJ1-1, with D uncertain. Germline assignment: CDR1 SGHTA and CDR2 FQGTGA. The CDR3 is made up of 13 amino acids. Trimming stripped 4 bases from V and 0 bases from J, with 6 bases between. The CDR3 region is CASSSGLNTEAFF. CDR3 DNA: TGTGCCAGCAGCTCGGGATTGAACACTGAAGCTTTCTTT.

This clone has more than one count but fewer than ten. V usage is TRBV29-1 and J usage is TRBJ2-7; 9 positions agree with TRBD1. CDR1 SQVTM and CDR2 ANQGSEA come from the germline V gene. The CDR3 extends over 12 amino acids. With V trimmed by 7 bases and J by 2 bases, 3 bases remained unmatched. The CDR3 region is CSARTGAYEQYF. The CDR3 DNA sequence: TGCAGCGCTCGGACAGGGGCCTACGAGCAGTACTTC.

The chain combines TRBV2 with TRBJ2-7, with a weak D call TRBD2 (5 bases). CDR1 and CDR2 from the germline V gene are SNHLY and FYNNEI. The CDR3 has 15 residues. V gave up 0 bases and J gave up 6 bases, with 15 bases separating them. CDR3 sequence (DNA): TGTGCCAGCAGTGAAGCAGGCAGCAGCGGTGGCGAGCAGTACTTC. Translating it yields CASSEAGSSGGEQYF.

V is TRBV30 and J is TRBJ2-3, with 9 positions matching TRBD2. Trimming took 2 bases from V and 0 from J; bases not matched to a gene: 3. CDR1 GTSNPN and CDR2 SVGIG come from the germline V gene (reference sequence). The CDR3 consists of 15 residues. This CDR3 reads CAWSKTSGSTDTQYF. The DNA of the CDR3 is TGTGCCTGGAGTAAGACTAGCGGTAGCACAGATACGCAGTATTTT.

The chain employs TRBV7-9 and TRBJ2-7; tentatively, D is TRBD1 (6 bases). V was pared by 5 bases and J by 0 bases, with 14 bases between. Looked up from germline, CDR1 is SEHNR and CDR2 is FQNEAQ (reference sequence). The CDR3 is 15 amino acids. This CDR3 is CASSHGQQSSYEQYF. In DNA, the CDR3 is TGTGCCAGCAGCCACGGACAGCAGAGCTCCTACGAGCAGTACTTC.

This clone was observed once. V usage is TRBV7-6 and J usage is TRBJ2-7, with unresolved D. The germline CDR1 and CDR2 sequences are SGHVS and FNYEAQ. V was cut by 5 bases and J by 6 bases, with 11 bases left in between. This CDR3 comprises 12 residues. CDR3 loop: CASSVGESEQYF. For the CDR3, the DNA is TGTGCCAGCAGCGTAGGTGAATCCGAGCAGTACTTC.

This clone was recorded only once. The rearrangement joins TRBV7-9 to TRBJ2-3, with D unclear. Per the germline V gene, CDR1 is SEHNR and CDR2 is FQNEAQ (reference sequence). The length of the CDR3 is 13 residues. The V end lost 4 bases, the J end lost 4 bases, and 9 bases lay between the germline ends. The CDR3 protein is CASSSLGPDTQYF. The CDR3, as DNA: TGTGCCAGCAGCTCCCTAGGACCAGATACGCAGTATTTT. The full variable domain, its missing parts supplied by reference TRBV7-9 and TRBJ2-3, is DTGVSQNPRHKITKRGQNVTFRCDPISEHNRLYWYRQTLGQGPEFLTYFQNEAQLEKSRLLSDRFSAERPKGSFSTLEIQRTEQGDSAMYLCASSSLGPDTQYFGPGTRLTVL.

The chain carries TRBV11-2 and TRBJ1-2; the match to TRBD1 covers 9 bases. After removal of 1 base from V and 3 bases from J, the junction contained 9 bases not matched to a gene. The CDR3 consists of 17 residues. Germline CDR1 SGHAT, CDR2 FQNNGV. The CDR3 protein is CASSLGAGTGTYYGYTF. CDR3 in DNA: TGTGCCAGCAGCTTAGGGGCCGGGACAGGGACATACTATGGCTACACCTTC. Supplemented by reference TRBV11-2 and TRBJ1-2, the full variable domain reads EAGVAQSPRYKIIEKRQSVAFWCNPISGHATLYWYQQILGQGPKLLIQFQNNGVVDDSQLPKDRFSAERLKGVDSTLKIQPAKLEDSAVYLCASSLGAGTGTYYGYTFGSGTRLTVV.

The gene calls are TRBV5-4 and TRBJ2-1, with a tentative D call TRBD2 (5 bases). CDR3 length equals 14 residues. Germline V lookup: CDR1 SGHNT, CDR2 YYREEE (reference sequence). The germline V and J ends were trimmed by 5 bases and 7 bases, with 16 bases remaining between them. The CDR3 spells CASSKNGGQNEQFF. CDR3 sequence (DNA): TGTGCCAGCAGTAAGAATGGAGGTCAAAATGAGCAGTTCTTC. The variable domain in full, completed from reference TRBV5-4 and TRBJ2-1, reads ETGVTQSPTHLIKTRGQQVTLRCSSQSGHNTVSWYQQALGQGPQFIFQYYREEENGRGNFPPRFSGLQFPNYSSELNVNALELDDSALYLCASSKNGGQNEQFFGPGTRLTVL.

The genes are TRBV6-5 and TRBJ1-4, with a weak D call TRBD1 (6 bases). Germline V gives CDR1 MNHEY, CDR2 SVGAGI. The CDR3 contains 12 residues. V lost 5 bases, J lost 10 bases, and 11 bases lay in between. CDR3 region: CASSPDSRKLFF. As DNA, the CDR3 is TGTGCCAGCAGTCCGGACAGTAGAAAACTGTTTTTT.

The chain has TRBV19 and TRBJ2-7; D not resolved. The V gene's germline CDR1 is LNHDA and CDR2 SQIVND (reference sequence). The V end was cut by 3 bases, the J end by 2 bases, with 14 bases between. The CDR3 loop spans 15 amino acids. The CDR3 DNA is TGTGCCAGTAGTATGGGCATTCTCTCTCCCTACGAGCAGTACTTC. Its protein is CASSMGILSPYEQYF.

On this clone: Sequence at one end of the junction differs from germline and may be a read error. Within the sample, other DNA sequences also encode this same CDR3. The CDR3 coding sequence is TGCGCCAGCAGCTTGGAGACAGGGGGCCATGGCTACACCTTC. Translation gives CASSLETGGHGYTF. The rearrangement joins TRBV7-8 to TRBJ1-2, with 10 bases identical to TRBD1. Germline V gene sequence: CDR1 SGHVS, CDR2 FQNEAQ. This CDR3 has 14 amino acids.

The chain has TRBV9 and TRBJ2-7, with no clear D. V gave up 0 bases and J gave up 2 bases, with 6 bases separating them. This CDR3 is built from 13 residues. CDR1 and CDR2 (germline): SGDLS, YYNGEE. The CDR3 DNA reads TGTGCCAGCAGCGTAGGTGCAGCCTACGAGCAGTACTTC. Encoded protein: CASSVGAAYEQYF. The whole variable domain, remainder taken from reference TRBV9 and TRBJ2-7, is DSGVTQTPKHLITATGQRVTLRCSPRSGDLSVYWYQQSLDQGLQFLIQYYNGEERAKGNILERFSAQQFPDLHSELNLSSLELGDSALYFCASSVGAAYEQYFGPGTRLTVT.

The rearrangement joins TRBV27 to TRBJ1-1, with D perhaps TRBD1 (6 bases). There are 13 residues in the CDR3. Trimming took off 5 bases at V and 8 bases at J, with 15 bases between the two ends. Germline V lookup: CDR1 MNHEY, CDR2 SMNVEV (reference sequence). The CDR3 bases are TGTGCCAGCAGTGGGCACAGGGCAACCGAAGCTTTCTTT. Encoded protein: CASSGHRATEAFF.

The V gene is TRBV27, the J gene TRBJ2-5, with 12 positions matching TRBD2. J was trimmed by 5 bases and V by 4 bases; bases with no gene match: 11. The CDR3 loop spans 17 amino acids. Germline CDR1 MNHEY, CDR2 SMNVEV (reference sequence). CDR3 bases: TGTGCCAGCAGTTCGACGTCTAGCGGGAGGGCCGAGGAGACCCAGTACTTC. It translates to CASSSTSSGRAEETQYF.

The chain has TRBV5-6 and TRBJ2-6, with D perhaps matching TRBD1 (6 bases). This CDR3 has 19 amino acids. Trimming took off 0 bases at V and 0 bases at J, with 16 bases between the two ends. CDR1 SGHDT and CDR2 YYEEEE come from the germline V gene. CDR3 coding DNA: TGTGCCAGCAGCTTGGCCCGGACAGTGCCAGTCTCTGGGGCCAACGTCCTGACTTTC. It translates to CASSLARTVPVSGANVLTF.

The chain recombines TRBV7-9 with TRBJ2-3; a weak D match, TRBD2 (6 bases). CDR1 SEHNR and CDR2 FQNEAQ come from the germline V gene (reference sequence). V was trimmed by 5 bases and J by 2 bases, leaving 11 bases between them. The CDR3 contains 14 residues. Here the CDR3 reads CASSPALATDTQYF. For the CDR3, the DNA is TGTGCCAGCAGCCCAGCACTAGCCACAGATACGCAGTATTTT.

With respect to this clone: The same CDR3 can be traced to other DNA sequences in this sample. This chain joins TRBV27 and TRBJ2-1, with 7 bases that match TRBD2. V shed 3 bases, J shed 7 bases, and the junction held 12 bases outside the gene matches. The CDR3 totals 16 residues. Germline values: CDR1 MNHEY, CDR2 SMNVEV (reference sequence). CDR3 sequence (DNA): TGTGCCAGCAGTTTGGGCGGGAGAGAGGTCGGTAATGAGCAGTTCTTC. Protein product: CASSLGGREVGNEQFF.

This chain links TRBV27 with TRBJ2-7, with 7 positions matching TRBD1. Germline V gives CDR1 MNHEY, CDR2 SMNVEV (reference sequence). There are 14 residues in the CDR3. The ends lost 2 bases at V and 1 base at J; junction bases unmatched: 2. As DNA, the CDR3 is TGTGCCAGCAGTTTAATGGGACAGTCCTACGAGCAGTACTTC. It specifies CASSLMGQSYEQYF.

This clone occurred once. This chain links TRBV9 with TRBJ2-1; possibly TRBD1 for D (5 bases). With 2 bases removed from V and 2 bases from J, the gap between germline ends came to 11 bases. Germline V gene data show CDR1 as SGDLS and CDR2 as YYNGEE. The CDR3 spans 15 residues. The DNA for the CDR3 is TGTGCCAGCAGCGTGATGGGGCAGGCCTACAATGAGCAGTTCTTC. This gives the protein CASSVMGQAYNEQFF.

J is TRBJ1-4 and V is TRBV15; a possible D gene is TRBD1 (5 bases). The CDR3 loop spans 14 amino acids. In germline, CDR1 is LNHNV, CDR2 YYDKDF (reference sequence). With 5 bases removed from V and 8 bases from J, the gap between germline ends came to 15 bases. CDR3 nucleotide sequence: TGTGCCACCAGCCCTCCGAAAAAGGGGGAAAAACTGTTTTTT. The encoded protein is CATSPPKKGEKLFF.

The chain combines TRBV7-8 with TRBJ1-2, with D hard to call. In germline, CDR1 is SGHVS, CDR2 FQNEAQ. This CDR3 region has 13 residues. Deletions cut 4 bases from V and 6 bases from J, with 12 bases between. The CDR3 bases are TGTGCCAGCAGCTCATCGCGGGGTGATGGCTACACCTTC. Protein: CASSSSRGDGYTF. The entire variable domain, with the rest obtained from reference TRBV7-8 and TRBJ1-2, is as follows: GAGVSQSPRYKVAKRGQDVALRCDPISGHVSLFWYQQALGQGPEFLTYFQNEAQLDKSGLPSDRFFAERPEGSVSTLKIQRTQQEDSAVYLCASSSSRGDGYTFGSGTRLTVV.

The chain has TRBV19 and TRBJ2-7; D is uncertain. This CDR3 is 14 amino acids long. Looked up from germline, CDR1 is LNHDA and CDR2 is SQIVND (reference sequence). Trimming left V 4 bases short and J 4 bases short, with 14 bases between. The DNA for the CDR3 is TGTGCCAGTAGTACATACATGGGCCAGTACGAGCAGTACTTC. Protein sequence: CASSTYMGQYEQYF.

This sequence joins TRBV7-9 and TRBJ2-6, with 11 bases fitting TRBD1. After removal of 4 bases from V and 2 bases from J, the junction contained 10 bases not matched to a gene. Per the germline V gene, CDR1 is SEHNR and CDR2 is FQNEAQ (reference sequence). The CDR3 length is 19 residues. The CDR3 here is CASSSPRDRGITGANVLTF. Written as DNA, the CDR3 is TGTGCCAGCAGCTCCCCTCGGGACAGGGGGATAACTGGGGCCAACGTCCTGACTTTC.

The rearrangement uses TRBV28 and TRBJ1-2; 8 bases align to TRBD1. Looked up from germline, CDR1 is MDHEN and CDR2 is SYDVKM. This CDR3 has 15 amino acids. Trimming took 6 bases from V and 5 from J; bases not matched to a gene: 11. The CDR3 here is CASSLTRTGGYGYTF. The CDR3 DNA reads TGTGCCAGCAGCCTAACAAGAACAGGGGGGTATGGCTACACCTTC.

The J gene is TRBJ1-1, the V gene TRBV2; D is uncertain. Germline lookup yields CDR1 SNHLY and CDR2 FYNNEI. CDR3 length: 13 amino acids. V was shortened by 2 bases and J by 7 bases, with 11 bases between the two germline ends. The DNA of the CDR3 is TGTGCCAGCAGTGAAATGAGGATTTTTGAAGCTTTCTTT. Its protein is CASSEMRIFEAFF.